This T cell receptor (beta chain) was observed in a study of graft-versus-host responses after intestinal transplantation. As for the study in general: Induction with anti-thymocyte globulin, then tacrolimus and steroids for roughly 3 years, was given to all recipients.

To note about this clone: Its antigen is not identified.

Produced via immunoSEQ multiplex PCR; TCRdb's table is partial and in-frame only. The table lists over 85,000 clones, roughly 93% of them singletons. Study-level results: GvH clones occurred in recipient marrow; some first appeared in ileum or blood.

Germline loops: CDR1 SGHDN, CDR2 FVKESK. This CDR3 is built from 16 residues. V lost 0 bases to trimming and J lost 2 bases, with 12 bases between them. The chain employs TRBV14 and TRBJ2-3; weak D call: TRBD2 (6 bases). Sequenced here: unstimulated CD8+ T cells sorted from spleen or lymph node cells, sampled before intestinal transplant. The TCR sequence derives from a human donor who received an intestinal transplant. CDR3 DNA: TGTGCCAGCAGCCAAGAACTAGCCTTTCCCACAGATACGCAGTATTTT. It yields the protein CASSQELAFPTDTQYF.